These T cell receptor beta chains were read from a single sample in a study of blood T cell repertoires in COVID-19. The data were produced by immunoSEQ multiplex PCR, yet TCRdb's version contains in-frame clones alone and is incomplete. Of 180,000 or so clones in the sample, approximately 85% were seen once. The sample comprised peripheral blood. The source is a woman older than 75 with acute or convalescent COVID-19. CDR3s include the opening cysteine and the closing phenylalanine or tryptophan. Each record gives: D gene, clone size, J gene, V gene, CDR3 DNA, CDR3 protein. The D gene is left open where the match is weak. Size tells how often a clone was seen (once, few, many) or the class of an expanded clone, and some rows leave it out.

>TRBD1|.|TRBJ2-2|TRBV19
TGTGCCAGTAGTATAGATGGGGAGACAGGGGGAGGCACCGGGGAGCTGTTTTTT
CASSIDGETGGGTGELFF
>.|.|TRBJ2-3|TRBV4-3
TGCGCCAGCAGCCAAGTATTGACTTCAGATACGCAGTATTTT
CASSQVLTSDTQYF
>.|.|TRBJ2-7|TRBV12-3/TRBV12-4
TGTGCCAGCAGTTTTCAGAGGAACGAGCAGTACTTC
CASSFQRNEQYF
>TRBD1|.|TRBJ2-4|TRBV5-1
TGCGCCAGCTACCCTACGGCTACAGGGGGTGGAAACATTCAGTACTTC
CASYPTATGGGNIQYF
>TRBD2|.|TRBJ2-7|TRBV14
TGTGCCAGCAGCGGGACTAGCGGGAGCTACGAGCAATACTTC
CASSGTSGSYEQYF
>.|few|TRBJ1-3|TRBV6-1
TGTGCCAGCAGTGATCACGGGTCTGGAAACACCATATATTTT
CASSDHGSGNTIYF
>.|.|TRBJ1-1|TRBV18
TGTGCCAGCTCACCGCTACGGACGGCCGCGGGGGGTGAAGCTTTCTTT
CASSPLRTAAGGEAFF
>.|.|TRBJ2-3|TRBV2
TGTGCCAGCAGCGGCGACAGGCCCCCGCCAGATACGCAGTATTTT
CASSGDRPPPDTQYF
>.|.|TRBJ2-5|TRBV28
TGTGCCAGCAGTTTAACGGGGGTCGGGACGGAGACCCAGTACTTC
CASSLTGVGTETQYF
>.|.|TRBJ1-2|TRBV5-6
TGTGCCAGCAGCTTGGGTGTTCGGGATGGCTACACCTTC
CASSLGVRDGYTF
>.|.|TRBJ2-5|TRBV7-9
TGTGCCAGCAGCCCCAGGGAGACCCAGTACTTC
CASSPRETQYF
>TRBD1|once|TRBJ2-1|TRBV9
TGTGCCAGCAGCGTAGGGACAGGCCCCTACAATGAGCAGTTCTTC
CASSVGTGPYNEQFF
>.|.|TRBJ1-1|TRBV4-3
TGCGCCAGCAGCCCTCAAGGGCAGGGGCGGAACACTGAAGCTTTCTTT
CASSPQGQGRNTEAFF
>.|.|TRBJ2-1|TRBV28
TGTGCCAGCAGTTTAGCTAGTTCGTACAATGAGCAGTTCTTC
CASSLASSYNEQFF
>.|.|TRBJ1-2|TRBV6-5
TGTGCCAGCAGGTCACAGGGCGCCCTAAATGGCTACACCTTC
CASRSQGALNGYTF
>.|.|TRBJ2-7|TRBV6-1
TGTGCCAGCAGTGAAACATGGTACGAGCAGTACTTC
CASSETWYEQYF
>.|.|TRBJ1-2|TRBV18
TGTGCCAGCTCACCCGGAGGGCAGGGCTTCCTCTATGGCTACACCTTC
CASSPGGQGFLYGYTF
>.|.|TRBJ2-3|TRBV3-1/TRBV3-2
TGTGCCAGCAGCCAAACAACAGATACGCAGTATTTT
CASSQTTDTQYF
>.|.|TRBJ1-1|TRBV7-9
TGTGCCAGCAGCAGGGGAGGATATGAAGCTTTCTTT
CASSRGGYEAFF
>TRBD1|.|TRBJ1-6|TRBV11-2
TGTGCCAGCAGTCTGTCGGGACAGTCGAATTCACCCCTCCACTTT
CASSLSGQSNSPLHF
>.|.|TRBJ1-1|TRBV3-1/TRBV3-2
TGTGCCAGCAGCCGGGCGGGGGGGATAGGGACTGAAGCTTTCTTT
CASSRAGGIGTEAFF
>TRBD1|.|TRBJ1-2|TRBV19
TGTGCCAGTAGTATGGGATCCGCACAGGGGGCTAACTATGGCTACACCTTC
CASSMGSAQGANYGYTF
>.|.|TRBJ2-5|TRBV11-2
TGTGCCAGCAGAGGAGGGGCCCAAGAGACCCAGTACTTC
CASRGGAQETQYF
>TRBD2|once|TRBJ2-1|TRBV4-1
TGCGCCAGCAGCCAAGATAGGGAGGGGACGAGCTCCTACAATGAGCAGTTCTTC
CASSQDREGTSSYNEQFF